This T cell receptor beta chain stems from a study of blood T cell repertoires in COVID-19. Looking at the study overall: Acute and convalescent COVID-19 samples came from the United States, Italy and Spain. T cells, B-cell-depleted T cells, or PBMCs supplied cDNA or gDNA.

Authors' processing steps: Quantification of nucleated cells was approximated via reference gene primer amplification. Repertoires were generated with immunoSEQ multiplex PCR, while TCRdb's copy carries only in-frame clones and drops some. D and trimming come from the DNA, and the V and J calls and clone size come from that table. In the table there are some 240,000 clones, about four fifths of which are singletons. In this sample, this clone turned up a few times. This clonotype was obtained from a woman between 40 and 55 years old who had recovered from COVID-19. Source material: peripheral blood.

The CDR3, as DNA: TGTGCCAGCAGTGACCAGGGGGGCGCAGATACGCAGTATTTT. It codes for CASSDQGGADTQYF. The chain employs TRBV2 and TRBJ2-3, with a tentative D call TRBD1 (7 bases). The CDR3 has 14 residues. The ends were cut back, 3 bases at V and 4 bases at J, with 11 bases in the middle. Looked up from germline, CDR1 is SNHLY and CDR2 is FYNNEI. Drawing the rest from reference TRBV2 and TRBJ2-3, the complete variable domain is EPEVTQTPSHQVTQMGQEVILRCVPISNHLYFYWYRQILGQKVEFLVSFYNNEISEKSEIFDDQFSVERPDGSNFTLKIRSTKLEDSAMYFCASSDQGGADTQYFGPGTRLTVL.